These T cell receptor beta chains were read from a single sample in a study of blood T cell repertoires in COVID-19. Sequenced by immunoSEQ multiplex PCR; TCRdb stores in-frame clones only, minus some. The table includes hundreds of thousands of clones, roughly 86% detected once. The specimen was peripheral blood. The receptors were gathered from a woman in her thirties with COVID-19, enrolled during active disease. Both conserved end residues are part of each CDR3. The order of the fields is clone size, V gene, D gene, J gene, CDR3 protein, CDR3 DNA. D genes are given only for firm matches. Expanded clones get a size class; other rows say once, few or many, or leave the size out.

abundance: NA; v_gene: TRBV6-2/TRBV6-3; d_gene: NA; j_gene: TRBJ1-5; CDR3aa: CASSYSEGLQPQHF; CDR3nt: TGTGCCAGCAGTTACTCAGAGGGTTTACAGCCCCAGCATTTT
abundance: NA; v_gene: TRBV7-8; d_gene: NA; j_gene: TRBJ1-3; CDR3aa: CASSLEGRGRPTIYF; CDR3nt: TGTGCCAGCAGCTTAGAAGGCAGAGGAAGACCCACCATATATTTT
abundance: NA; v_gene: TRBV7-6; d_gene: NA; j_gene: TRBJ2-3; CDR3aa: CASSLWLTDTQYF; CDR3nt: TGTGCCAGCAGCTTATGGCTCACAGATACGCAGTATTTT
abundance: NA; v_gene: TRBV19; d_gene: NA; j_gene: TRBJ2-3; CDR3aa: CASSLGALLDTQYF; CDR3nt: TGTGCCAGTAGTCTCGGAGCTCTTCTGGATACGCAGTATTTT
abundance: NA; v_gene: TRBV19; d_gene: TRBD1; j_gene: TRBJ2-3; CDR3aa: CASTAGQGHTDTQYF; CDR3nt: TGTGCCAGTACCGCGGGACAGGGGCACACAGATACGCAGTATTTT
abundance: NA; v_gene: TRBV7-9; d_gene: NA; j_gene: TRBJ1-2; CDR3aa: CASSRRQDVDGYTF; CDR3nt: TGTGCCAGCAGTCGCAGACAGGACGTAGACGGCTACACCTTC
abundance: NA; v_gene: TRBV2; d_gene: NA; j_gene: TRBJ1-2; CDR3aa: CASSVLTGPSYGYTF; CDR3nt: TGTGCCAGCAGTGTCCTGACAGGTCCTTCCTATGGCTACACCTTC
abundance: NA; v_gene: TRBV9; d_gene: NA; j_gene: TRBJ2-5; CDR3aa: CASSSRGTPEETQYF; CDR3nt: TGTGCCAGCAGCTCAAGGGGGACCCCCGAAGAGACCCAGTACTTC
abundance: once; v_gene: TRBV11-2; d_gene: NA; j_gene: TRBJ2-7; CDR3aa: CASSLAENYEQYF; CDR3nt: TGTGCCAGCAGCTTAGCGGAGAACTACGAGCAGTACTTC
abundance: NA; v_gene: TRBV9; d_gene: TRBD1; j_gene: TRBJ2-7; CDR3aa: CASSPWTGGPNEQYF; CDR3nt: TGTGCCAGCAGCCCCTGGACAGGGGGCCCCAACGAGCAGTACTTC
abundance: NA; v_gene: TRBV29-1; d_gene: NA; j_gene: TRBJ2-7; CDR3aa: CSVRSAYEQYF; CDR3nt: TGCAGCGTTCGCAGCGCCTACGAGCAGTACTTC
abundance: few; v_gene: TRBV30; d_gene: TRBD2; j_gene: TRBJ2-1; CDR3aa: CAWSGLAGPGNEQFF; CDR3nt: TGTGCCTGGAGTGGACTAGCGGGCCCGGGGAATGAGCAGTTCTTC
abundance: once; v_gene: TRBV20-1; d_gene: NA; j_gene: TRBJ1-3; CDR3aa: CSASQQAGNTIYF; CDR3nt: TGCAGTGCTAGTCAACAGGCGGGAAACACCATATATTTT
abundance: few; v_gene: TRBV28; d_gene: NA; j_gene: TRBJ1-3; CDR3aa: CASNPGDSGNTIYF; CDR3nt: TGTGCCAGCAATCCAGGGGACTCTGGAAACACCATATATTTT
abundance: NA; v_gene: TRBV19; d_gene: NA; j_gene: TRBJ2-7; CDR3aa: CASTANGGVSGSYEQYF; CDR3nt: TGTGCCAGTACCGCCAACGGGGGAGTTAGTGGATCCTACGAGCAGTACTTC
abundance: NA; v_gene: TRBV2; d_gene: NA; j_gene: TRBJ1-5; CDR3aa: CASSGQPGQPQHF; CDR3nt: TGTGCCAGCAGCGGACAGCCCGGACAGCCCCAGCATTTT
abundance: NA; v_gene: TRBV5-1; d_gene: TRBD1; j_gene: TRBJ1-4; CDR3aa: CASSPTGGTNEKLFF; CDR3nt: TGCGCCAGCAGCCCAACAGGGGGCACTAATGAAAAACTGTTTTTT
abundance: NA; v_gene: TRBV14; d_gene: NA; j_gene: TRBJ1-1; CDR3aa: CASSQDFDPRTEAFF; CDR3nt: TGTGCCAGCAGCCAGGACTTTGACCCACGGACTGAAGCTTTCTTT
abundance: NA; v_gene: TRBV9; d_gene: NA; j_gene: TRBJ1-2; CDR3aa: CASSVGPINYGYTF; CDR3nt: TGTGCCAGCAGCGTTGGGCCGATAAACTATGGCTACACCTTC
abundance: once; v_gene: TRBV5-4; d_gene: TRBD2; j_gene: TRBJ2-7; CDR3aa: CASRGTSGGSEQYF; CDR3nt: TGTGCCAGCCGAGGGACTAGCGGGGGCTCCGAGCAGTACTTC
abundance: few; v_gene: TRBV7-2; d_gene: NA; j_gene: TRBJ2-1; CDR3aa: CASSLGTHGDEQFF; CDR3nt: TGTGCCAGCAGCTTGGGGACTCACGGGGATGAGCAGTTCTTC
abundance: NA; v_gene: TRBV5-8; d_gene: TRBD1; j_gene: TRBJ2-3; CDR3aa: CASSLGTGTSTDTQYF; CDR3nt: TGTGCCAGCAGCCTTGGGACAGGGACTAGCACAGATACGCAGTATTTT
abundance: NA; v_gene: TRBV19; d_gene: TRBD2; j_gene: TRBJ2-5; CDR3aa: CASATGGETQYF; CDR3nt: TGTGCCAGTGCAACGGGAGGAGAGACCCAGTACTTC
abundance: few; v_gene: TRBV6-6; d_gene: TRBD1; j_gene: TRBJ1-2; CDR3aa: CASSYSTGDYGYTF; CDR3nt: TGTGCCAGCAGTTACTCGACAGGGGACTATGGCTACACCTTC
abundance: NA; v_gene: TRBV5-1; d_gene: TRBD2; j_gene: TRBJ2-5; CDR3aa: CASSSRTRQLDF; CDR3nt: TGCGCCAGCAGCTCTCGGACTAGGCAGTTAGACTTC
abundance: NA; v_gene: TRBV19; d_gene: NA; j_gene: TRBJ1-5; CDR3aa: CASSTRDTYQPQHF; CDR3nt: TGTGCCAGTAGTACCCGGGACACCTATCAGCCCCAGCATTTT
abundance: NA; v_gene: TRBV5-5; d_gene: NA; j_gene: TRBJ2-7; CDR3aa: CASSARGVLDEQYF; CDR3nt: TGTGCCAGCAGCGCCAGGGGAGTTCTGGACGAGCAGTACTTC
abundance: NA; v_gene: TRBV21-1; d_gene: NA; j_gene: TRBJ2-1; CDR3aa: CASSKRRGSLRNEQFF; CDR3nt: TGTGCCAGCAGCAAACGGCGCGGGAGTCTTAGGAATGAGCAGTTCTTC
abundance: NA; v_gene: TRBV3-1/TRBV3-2; d_gene: NA; j_gene: TRBJ2-7; CDR3aa: CASSQRGGARSEQYF; CDR3nt: TGTGCCAGCAGCCAACGAGGGGGGGCTCGGTCCGAGCAGTACTTC
abundance: NA; v_gene: TRBV4-2; d_gene: TRBD2; j_gene: TRBJ2-7; CDR3aa: CASSQPGTSFHEQYF; CDR3nt: TGTGCCAGCAGCCAACCCGGGACTAGTTTTCACGAGCAGTACTTC
abundance: NA; v_gene: TRBV28; d_gene: NA; j_gene: TRBJ1-5; CDR3aa: CASSLYSQPQHF; CDR3nt: TGTGCCAGCAGTTTATACTCTCAGCCCCAGCATTTT
abundance: once; v_gene: TRBV5-1; d_gene: TRBD1; j_gene: TRBJ2-7; CDR3aa: CASSSEGQGWYEQYF; CDR3nt: TGCGCCAGCAGCTCGGAGGGACAGGGGTGGTACGAGCAGTACTTC
abundance: NA; v_gene: TRBV18; d_gene: TRBD1; j_gene: TRBJ2-3; CDR3aa: CASSPIRGQGGDTQYF; CDR3nt: TGTGCCAGCTCACCAATCCGGGGACAGGGTGGAGATACGCAGTATTTT
abundance: NA; v_gene: TRBV11-2; d_gene: NA; j_gene: TRBJ2-7; CDR3aa: CASRRRQVSYEQYF; CDR3nt: TGTGCCAGCAGGAGAAGACAGGTTTCCTACGAGCAGTACTTC
abundance: NA; v_gene: TRBV6-1; d_gene: TRBD1; j_gene: TRBJ1-3; CDR3aa: CASSQETGISGNTIYF; CDR3nt: TGTGCCAGCAGTCAAGAGACAGGGATCTCTGGAAACACCATATATTTT
abundance: NA; v_gene: TRBV6-5; d_gene: NA; j_gene: TRBJ1-4; CDR3aa: CASHRVPNEKLFF; CDR3nt: TGTGCCAGCCACAGGGTTCCGAATGAAAAACTGTTTTTT
abundance: NA; v_gene: TRBV10-1; d_gene: TRBD2; j_gene: TRBJ2-7; CDR3aa: CASSEVAGVYEQYF; CDR3nt: TGCGCCAGCAGTGAGGTAGCGGGGGTTTACGAGCAGTACTTC
abundance: once; v_gene: TRBV15; d_gene: NA; j_gene: TRBJ1-6; CDR3aa: CATSRDSEGSPLHF; CDR3nt: TGTGCCACCAGCAGAGACTCTGAGGGTTCACCCCTCCACTTT
abundance: NA; v_gene: TRBV11-3; d_gene: TRBD2; j_gene: TRBJ2-2; CDR3aa: CASSLGLGHTGELFF; CDR3nt: TGTGCCAGCAGCCTCGGACTAGGACACACCGGGGAGCTGTTTTTT
abundance: NA; v_gene: TRBV29-1; d_gene: TRBD2; j_gene: TRBJ2-7; CDR3aa: CSVEDRLAGAQQYF; CDR3nt: TGCAGCGTTGAAGATAGGTTAGCGGGAGCCCAGCAGTACTTC
abundance: NA; v_gene: TRBV7-9; d_gene: NA; j_gene: TRBJ1-2; CDR3aa: CASSAGAGGYTF; CDR3nt: TGTGCCAGCAGCGCGGGGGCGGGTGGCTACACCTTC
abundance: NA; v_gene: TRBV6-2/TRBV6-3; d_gene: TRBD1; j_gene: TRBJ2-5; CDR3aa: CASSYSRDRGPGETQYF; CDR3nt: TGTGCCAGCAGTTACTCCCGAGACAGGGGGCCGGGGGAGACCCAGTACTTC
abundance: NA; v_gene: TRBV6-6; d_gene: TRBD1; j_gene: TRBJ1-2; CDR3aa: CASSRSLQGARDYGYTF; CDR3nt: TGTGCCAGCAGTCGGTCTCTACAGGGGGCGCGGGACTATGGCTACACCTTC
abundance: NA; v_gene: TRBV5-4; d_gene: NA; j_gene: TRBJ2-1; CDR3aa: CASSPGSYNEQFF; CDR3nt: TGTGCCAGCAGTCCGGGGTCCTACAATGAGCAGTTCTTC
abundance: NA; v_gene: TRBV7-9; d_gene: NA; j_gene: TRBJ2-7; CDR3aa: CASSVGRRRITYEQYF; CDR3nt: TGTGCCAGCAGCGTGGGTCGGAGACGGATCACCTACGAGCAGTACTTC
abundance: NA; v_gene: TRBV6-2/TRBV6-3; d_gene: NA; j_gene: TRBJ1-2; CDR3aa: CASSGTRNYGYTF; CDR3nt: TGTGCCAGCAGCGGGACACGGAACTATGGCTACACCTTC
abundance: NA; v_gene: TRBV19; d_gene: NA; j_gene: TRBJ2-2; CDR3aa: CASSIMAGAGELFF; CDR3nt: TGTGCCAGTAGTATAATGGCAGGGGCCGGGGAGCTGTTTTTT
abundance: NA; v_gene: TRBV4-1; d_gene: NA; j_gene: TRBJ2-5; CDR3aa: CASSQGSAKTQYF; CDR3nt: TGCGCCAGCAGCCAAGGATCAGCGAAGACCCAGTACTTC
abundance: NA; v_gene: TRBV11-2; d_gene: NA; j_gene: TRBJ2-7; CDR3aa: CASSLSLSGEQYF; CDR3nt: TGTGCCAGCAGCTTATCGTTGTCGGGCGAGCAGTACTTC
abundance: NA; v_gene: TRBV6-5; d_gene: NA; j_gene: TRBJ1-1; CDR3aa: CASTSKPNTEAFF; CDR3nt: TGTGCCAGCACCTCGAAGCCGAACACTGAAGCTTTCTTT
abundance: NA; v_gene: TRBV6-1; d_gene: NA; j_gene: TRBJ1-1; CDR3aa: CASSEGTPEAFF; CDR3nt: TGTGCCAGCAGTGAAGGGACACCTGAAGCTTTCTTT
abundance: NA; v_gene: TRBV27; d_gene: TRBD1; j_gene: TRBJ2-1; CDR3aa: CASSPRDSNNEQFF; CDR3nt: TGTGCCAGCAGTCCTCGGGACAGCAACAATGAGCAGTTCTTC
abundance: NA; v_gene: TRBV5-4; d_gene: TRBD2; j_gene: TRBJ2-1; CDR3aa: CASSSGREGQNEQFF; CDR3nt: TGTGCCAGCAGCTCAGGGCGGGAGGGCCAAAATGAGCAGTTCTTC
abundance: NA; v_gene: TRBV7-9; d_gene: NA; j_gene: TRBJ2-7; CDR3aa: CASSVDVQGYEQYF; CDR3nt: TGTGCCAGCAGCGTCGACGTCCAGGGGTACGAGCAGTACTTC
abundance: NA; v_gene: TRBV24-1; d_gene: NA; j_gene: TRBJ2-7; CDR3aa: CATSRSTAPYEQYF; CDR3nt: TGTGCCACCAGTAGGTCGACAGCACCCTACGAGCAGTACTTC
abundance: NA; v_gene: TRBV3-1/TRBV3-2; d_gene: NA; j_gene: TRBJ1-5; CDR3aa: CASSQGVGSQPQHF; CDR3nt: TGTGCCAGCAGCCAAGGTGTGGGGAGTCAGCCCCAGCATTTT